These T cell receptor beta chains were read from a single sample in a study of beta chain features in type 1 diabetes. Sequencing was performed with immunoSEQ multiplex PCR; in TCRdb, only in-frame clones are kept and a portion is missing. The sample records roughly 450,000 clones, over 11% being singletons. Sequencing was carried out using naive CD4+ T cells from blood. These receptors originate from a man aged 30 to 39 in good health. Both conserved end residues are part of each CDR3. D genes are given only for firm matches. The size of a clone is reported for some rows only, either as once, few or many, or as a class for expanded clones.

clone_size	v_call	d_call	j_call	cdr3_nt	cdr3_aa
NA	TRBV9	NA	TRBJ1-1	TGTGCCAGCAGCGTAGAATCTAGGGGGGTCACTGAAGCTTTCTTT	CASSVESRGVTEAFF
NA	TRBV7-9	NA	TRBJ1-1	TGTGCCAGCAGCTTGGAGGGAGTGACTGAAGCTTTCTTT	CASSLEGVTEAFF
few	TRBV11-2	NA	TRBJ2-3	TGTGCCAGCAGCCGATCTGGACAGTGGGGCACAGATACGCAGTATTTT	CASSRSGQWGTDTQYF
NA	TRBV7-2	NA	TRBJ1-2	TGTGCCAGCAGCCCCCGAGGACAAGGCTACACCTTC	CASSPRGQGYTF
few	TRBV9	NA	TRBJ1-2	TGTGCCAGCAGCCTAGCGCCGGGGCATGGGGGTGGCTACACCTTC	CASSLAPGHGGGYTF
few	TRBV30	NA	TRBJ1-1	TGTGCCTGGCGGCCGGGACGGAGGAACACTGAAGCTTTCTTT	CAWRPGRRNTEAFF
NA	TRBV7-2	NA	TRBJ2-3	TGTGCCAGCAGCTTAGCGAAGCACGCGACAGATACGCAGTATTTT	CASSLAKHATDTQYF
few	TRBV5-6	TRBD1	TRBJ1-1	TGTGCCAGCAGCTTTGGGACAGCGCGACCTAACACTGAAGCTTTCTTT	CASSFGTARPNTEAFF
NA	TRBV6-4	NA	TRBJ2-1	TGTGCCAGCAGTTCTTTTAGCGGAACCTACAATGAGCAGTTCTTC	CASSSFSGTYNEQFF
NA	TRBV7-9	NA	TRBJ2-1	TGTGCCAGCAGCACCTCCGGTGGATTCGGGAATGAGCAGTTCTTC	CASSTSGGFGNEQFF